The 6 T cell receptor beta chains below all came from one sample that was sequenced in a study of post-analysis software for immune sequencing data. Study results and limitations: Five or six TRBV segments were significantly more frequent in patients than in controls. TRBV5-6, TRBV5-1 and TRBV20-1 were among these segments.

No cognate antigen is known for these TCRs. Presence of unique molecular identifiers characterized the TCR beta cDNA libraries. Using its own MiXCR run on the PCR reads, TCRdb lists one record per CDR3 protein. The sample gives 150,000 to 200,000 distinct CDR3 sequences, about 30% of which show up once; around 1.5% is in the top ten. The sequencing input was blood. The receptors stem from a girl aged 5-17 years with multiple sclerosis.

This chain links TRBV3-1 with TRBJ2-3; D possibly corresponds to TRBD2 (5 bases). The CDR3 spans 18 residues. V was clipped by 3 bases and J by 2 bases, with 21 bases between them. The germline V gene has CDR1 LGHDT and CDR2 YNNKEL (reference sequence). The CDR3 nucleotides read TGTGCCAGCAGCCAGCCGGGGAGAAGCGGCCTTCACACAGATACGCAGTATTTT. Translation gives CASSQPGRSGLHTDTQYF.

This clonotype was detected ten times or more. The genes are TRBV6-2 or TRBV6-3 and TRBJ2-1; tentative D call: TRBD2 (5 bases). V was clipped by 4 bases and J by 5 bases, with 6 bases between them. Germline V gene lookup returns CDR1 MNHEY and CDR2 SVGEGT. This CDR3 has 12 amino acids. The CDR3 DNA follows: TGTGCCAGCAGTTGGACTCACAATGAGCAGTTCTTC. Its translation: CASSWTHNEQFF.

This chain links TRBV6-5 with TRBJ1-6, with D unresolved. Germline values: CDR1 MNHEY, CDR2 SVGAGI. This CDR3 is built from 12 residues. Trimming left V 6 bases short and J 7 bases short, with 7 bases between. CDR3 loop: CASRWMNSPLHF. Written as DNA, the CDR3 is TGTGCCAGCAGATGGATGAATTCACCCCTCCACTTT.

Points on this clonotype: One base away lies a much larger clone, so this may be a sequencing read error. The chain links TRBV4-2 to TRBJ2-7; 11 positions match TRBD1. With 0 bases clipped from V and 7 bases from J, the junction kept 8 bases outside the gene matches. The germline gives CDR1 LGHNA, CDR2 YNFKEQ. The CDR3 runs to 16 residues. The CDR3 nucleotides read TGTGCCAGCAGCCAAGATCCGGGACAGGGGGTGAAGGAGCAGTACTTC. It is translated as CASSQDPGQGVKEQYF.

This clonotype was seen a few times. The chain links TRBV28 to TRBJ1-1; a weak D match, TRBD1 (6 bases). V was trimmed by 10 bases and J by 1 base, leaving 28 bases between them. The CDR3 loop spans 18 amino acids. CDR1 MDHEN and CDR2 SYDVKM come from the germline V gene. CDR3 amino acids: CATQVFTDSARKNTEAFF. In DNA, the CDR3 is TGTGCCACCCAAGTATTTACGGACAGTGCTCGGAAGAACACTGAAGCTTTCTTT.

Comment on this clonotype: Since a much larger clone is just one base distant, this may be a read error. J is TRBJ2-1 and V is TRBV27, with D maybe TRBD2 (6 bases). Germline V gene sequence: CDR1 MNHEY, CDR2 SMNVEV (reference sequence). This CDR3 contains 15 residues. This CDR3 is CASSLSSGVFNERFF. The CDR3 DNA reads TGTGCCAGCAGTTTATCGTCGGGAGTCTTTAATGAGCGGTTCTTC.